These 16 T cell receptor beta chains were all obtained from the same sample, sequenced in a study of blood T cell repertoires in COVID-19 (dated by TCRdb to 2018 to 2020). Libraries were made using the immunoSEQ multiplex PCR assay. The immuneACCESS repertoire file appears here via TCRdb, limited to in-frame rearrangements. These files lack a portion of the clones; in checked studies, under half of the deficit traces to unresolved V genes, and the cause of the others is not known. The sample profile shows 250,000 to 350,000 clones; around 88% of them were found once. The ten largest clones capture roughly 1.6% of the sample. The specimen sequenced was peripheral blood. The receptors here all came from a woman aged 50 to 60 with acute or convalescent COVID-19.

This clone has only one observation. The CDR3 reads CASNPFRDTTNYGYTF. The CDR3 DNA reads TGTGCCAGCAACCCATTCCGGGACACAACTAACTATGGCTACACCTTC. V gene TRBV6-6 combines with J gene TRBJ1-2; perhaps TRBD1 as D (6 bases). Germline CDR1 and CDR2: MNHNY and SVGAGI (reference sequence). The CDR3 is 16 amino acids. Trimming stripped 7 bases from V and 0 bases from J, with 18 bases between.

This clone has a single count. The CDR3 DNA reads as TGCGCCAGCAGCCTCGGGACAGGGGCGTCCACAGATACGCAGTATTTT. Its protein product is CASSLGTGASTDTQYF. The J gene is TRBJ2-3, the V gene TRBV5-1, with 10 bases fitting TRBD1. V lost 4 bases, J lost 2 bases, and 7 bases stayed unmatched. Germline CDR1 and CDR2: SGHRS and YFSETQ. The CDR3 is 16 residues long.

The chain combines TRBV19 with TRBJ1-5; 7 nucleotides line up with TRBD1. There are 14 residues in the CDR3. Germline V gene sequence: CDR1 LNHDA, CDR2 SQIVND (reference sequence). J lost 5 bases, V lost 3 bases, and 4 bases had no gene match. Written as DNA, the CDR3 is TGTGCCAGTAGTATTATGACAGGGTATCAGCCCCAGCATTTT. It translates to CASSIMTGYQPQHF.

This chain uses TRBV7-9 with TRBJ2-3, with D perhaps matching TRBD2 (7 bases). V was trimmed by 5 bases and J by 5 bases, leaving 17 bases between them. Germline CDR1 and CDR2: SEHNR and FQNEAQ (reference sequence). The CDR3 covers 15 residues. For the CDR3, the DNA is TGTGCCAGCAGCCCCGAGGGGGGGCAGGGAGATACGCAGTATTTT. Translating it yields CASSPEGGQGDTQYF.

This chain connects TRBV28 to TRBJ2-7, with a weak D call TRBD1 (5 bases). Germline loops: CDR1 MDHEN, CDR2 SYDVKM. This CDR3 region has 17 residues. The ends were cut back, 7 bases at V and 0 bases at J, with 22 bases in the middle. CDR3 in amino acids: CASNWSKRTDSSYEQYF. CDR3 in DNA: TGTGCCAGCAATTGGTCCAAAAGGACCGACAGCTCCTACGAGCAGTACTTC.

The chain combines TRBV3-1 (or the pseudogene TRBV3-2) with TRBJ2-3; TRBD2 agrees at 13 bases. This CDR3 spans 14 amino acids. Germline V gives CDR1 LGHDT, CDR2 YNNKEL (reference sequence). With 1 base clipped from V and 12 bases from J, the junction kept 4 bases outside the gene matches. The CDR3 DNA is TGTGCCAGCAGCCAAGCTGGACTAGCGGGAGCACAGTATTTT. This encodes CASSQAGLAGAQYF.

V and J are TRBV3-1 (or the pseudogene TRBV3-2) and TRBJ2-7; 11 nucleotides agree with TRBD2. With V trimmed by 6 bases and J by 0 bases, 1 base remained unmatched. The CDR3 totals 14 residues. Germline loops: CDR1 LGHDT, CDR2 YNNKEL (reference sequence). DNA for the CDR3: TGTGCCAGCAGAACTAGCGGGAGCTCCTACGAGCAGTACTTC. It yields the protein CASRTSGSSYEQYF.

This clone was counted once. This sequence joins TRBV6-6 and TRBJ2-7; D is unclear. CDR3 length: 11 residues. The V end lost 5 bases, the J end lost 3 bases, and 5 bases lay between the germline ends. The germline CDR1 and CDR2 sequences are MNHNY and SVGAGI (reference sequence). The CDR3 loop is CASSASYEQYF. In nucleotides, the CDR3 is TGTGCCAGCAGTGCTAGCTACGAGCAGTACTTC.

The chain couples TRBV2 to TRBJ2-7; 9 bases line up with TRBD2. This CDR3 contains 14 residues. CDR1 is SNHLY, CDR2 FYNNEI, per germline. V lost 1 base, J lost 3 bases, and 1 base stayed unmatched. CDR3 coding DNA: TGTGCCAGCAGTGAAGGACTAGCGGACTACGAGCAGTACTTC. Protein: CASSEGLADYEQYF.

V is TRBV6-5 and J is TRBJ1-5; possible D gene TRBD1, 5 bases. The CDR3 sequence is 13 residues long. Trimming pared 6 bases from V and 5 bases from J, leaving 11 bases between. CDR1 is MNHEY, CDR2 SVGAGI, per germline. The CDR3 coding sequence is TGTGCCAGCAGGGAGGGGAGCTATCAGCCCCAGCATTTT. Translation gives CASREGSYQPQHF.

This chain links TRBV28 with TRBJ1-1, with D perhaps matching TRBD1 (6 bases). The CDR3 length is 13 residues. Germline V gene lookup returns CDR1 MDHEN and CDR2 SYDVKM. Trimming took off 6 bases at V and 8 bases at J, with 16 bases between the two ends. CDR3 in amino acids: CASSPPQGREAFF. CDR3 bases: TGTGCCAGCAGCCCCCCCCAGGGGAGAGAAGCTTTCTTT.

The V call is TRBV5-1, the J call TRBJ2-5; 10 bases agree with TRBD2. Germline trimming cut 4 bases from V and 2 bases from J; bases unmatched to any gene: 2. The CDR3 length is 14 residues. Germline lookup yields CDR1 SGHRS and CDR2 YFSETQ. The CDR3 loop reads CASSRSGRQETQYF. The CDR3 region has the DNA TGCGCCAGCAGCCGTAGCGGGAGGCAAGAGACCCAGTACTTC.

This clone showed up just once. The chain employs TRBV5-4 and TRBJ2-7; TRBD1 aligns across 7 bases. The CDR3 contains 15 residues. The germline V gene encodes CDR1 SGHNT and CDR2 YYREEE (reference sequence). V gave up 0 bases and J gave up 3 bases; unmatched junction bases: 6. The CDR3 DNA follows: TGTGCCAGCAGCTTGGGAGGACAGGTCATCTACGAGCAGTACTTC. Translation: CASSLGGQVIYEQYF.

The gene calls are TRBV11-2 and TRBJ1-1, with TRBD1 as a possible D gene (6 bases). Trimming left V 5 bases short and J 3 bases short, with 13 bases between. CDR1 is SGHAT and CDR2 is FQNNGV in the germline V gene. The CDR3 length is 14 residues. CDR3 nucleotide sequence: TGTGCCAGCAGCCGTTCAGGGGAAGACACTGAAGCTTTCTTT. Amino acid sequence: CASSRSGEDTEAFF.

This clone appeared a single time. The chain links TRBV5-1 to TRBJ2-7; D gene unclear. CDR3 length: 15 residues. Germline assignment: CDR1 SGHRS and CDR2 YFSETQ. V gave up 0 bases and J gave up 0 bases, with 10 bases separating them. The CDR3 region is CASSLVAVSSYEQYF. DNA for the CDR3: TGCGCCAGCAGCTTGGTGGCAGTAAGCTCCTACGAGCAGTACTTC.

The chain carries TRBV7-8 and TRBJ1-6, with D perhaps TRBD1 (5 bases). The CDR3 contains 16 residues. CDR1 and CDR2 (germline): SGHVS, FQNEAQ. Deletions cut 6 bases from V and 3 bases from J, with 15 bases between. The CDR3 coding sequence is TGTGCCAGCAGTCCGCGCGACAGACTCTATAATTCACCCCTCCACTTT. It yields the protein CASSPRDRLYNSPLHF. The whole variable domain, remainder taken from reference TRBV7-8 and TRBJ1-6, is GAGVSQSPRYKVAKRGQDVALRCDPISGHVSLFWYQQALGQGPEFLTYFQNEAQLDKSGLPSDRFFAERPEGSVSTLKIQRTQQEDSAVYLCASSPRDRLYNSPLHFGNGTRLTVT.